This T cell receptor beta chain was recovered during a study of control samples from healthy donors and cancer patients (TCRdb year 2020). For CDR1 and CDR2, the germline V gene lists SNHLY and FYNNEI. The trim is 8 bases for V and 8 bases for J, with a gap of 16 bases between the germline ends. The CDR3 spans 13 residues, from the cysteine through the phenylalanine. Only the CDR3 DNA stays, 39 bases, in frame from base 1. Receptors were amplified or captured by the immunoSEQ multiplex PCR assay. What TCRdb holds here is the immuneACCESS table cut down to in-frame rearrangements. Part of the clones is not present; checked against another copy, under half of the missing clones reflect an unresolved V gene, and the others are unexplained. The sample profile shows tens of thousands of clones; around 93% of them were found once. Clones ranked in the top ten supply approximately 0.95% of the sample. On this clone: This receptor's antigen is unknown. No much larger clone exists at a distance of one base, and base qualities are not known.

Sequencing was performed on PBMCs. In this chain, TRBV2 is recombined with TRBJ2-1, and TRBD1 may be the D gene, going by 6 matching bases. The sequence derives from a man aged 30 to 39 with colorectal cancer. The nucleotides read TGTGCCAGCGCAGGCATCAGGGGATATGAGCAGTTCTTC. Its protein product is CASAGIRGYEQFF.